This T cell receptor beta chain derives from a study of T cells in localized non-small cell lung cancer. Study-level findings and limits: Uninvolved adjacent lung showed the highest T cell clonality, exceeding tumor. Investigators sequenced only a single tumor region, leaving heterogeneity possible. A median of around 52 clones ranked among the top 100 in tumor appeared in adjacent lung. Higher adjacent-lung clonality was associated with shorter survival.

A word on this clone: Its target is not known.

The V gene's germline CDR1 is LNHDA and CDR2 SQIVND (reference sequence). The CDR3 covers 13 residues. The germline V and J ends were trimmed by 5 bases and 5 bases, with 13 bases remaining between them. Only in-frame clones appear in the TCRdb table, and some are missing; sequencing was by immunoSEQ multiplex PCR. This repertoire shows about 2,600 clones, 24% found once; its top ten account for about 7%. This TCR was sampled from a woman aged 35 to 70 with stage I lung adenocarcinoma. The sequences come from lung tumor tissue, collected before any cancer treatment. The chain couples TRBV19 to TRBJ2-7; D uncertain. The CDR3 coding sequence is TGTGCCAGTAGTTATGGAATGAACGACGAGCAGTACTTC. Translation: CASSYGMNDEQYF.